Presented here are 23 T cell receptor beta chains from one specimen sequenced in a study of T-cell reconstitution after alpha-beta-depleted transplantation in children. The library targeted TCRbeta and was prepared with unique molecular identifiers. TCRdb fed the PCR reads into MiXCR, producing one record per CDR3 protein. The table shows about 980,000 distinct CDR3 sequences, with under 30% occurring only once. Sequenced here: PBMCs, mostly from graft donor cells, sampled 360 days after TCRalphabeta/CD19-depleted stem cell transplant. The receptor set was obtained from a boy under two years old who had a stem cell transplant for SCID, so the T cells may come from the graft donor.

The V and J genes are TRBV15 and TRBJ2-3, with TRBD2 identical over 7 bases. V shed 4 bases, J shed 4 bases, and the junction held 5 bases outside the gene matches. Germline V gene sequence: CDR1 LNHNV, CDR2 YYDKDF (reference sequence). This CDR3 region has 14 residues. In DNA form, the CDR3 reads TGTGCCACCAGCACCCTGGGGGGGGCAGATACGCAGTATTTT. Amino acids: CATSTLGGADTQYF.

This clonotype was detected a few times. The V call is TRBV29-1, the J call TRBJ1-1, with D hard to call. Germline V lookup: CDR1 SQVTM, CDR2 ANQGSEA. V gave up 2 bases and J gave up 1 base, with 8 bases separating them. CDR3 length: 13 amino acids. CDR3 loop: CSVEPGQNTEAFF. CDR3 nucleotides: TGCAGCGTTGAACCCGGTCAGAACACTGAAGCTTTCTTT.

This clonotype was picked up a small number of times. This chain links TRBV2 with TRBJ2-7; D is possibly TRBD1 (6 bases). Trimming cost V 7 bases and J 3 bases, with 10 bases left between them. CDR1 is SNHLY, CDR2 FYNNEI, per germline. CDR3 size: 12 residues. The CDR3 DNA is TGTGCCAGCAATAAACAGGGCTACGAGCAGTACTTC. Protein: CASNKQGYEQYF.

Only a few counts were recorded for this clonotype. The CDR3 loop reads CASSVGPLAGGLKNIQYF. The CDR3 region has the DNA TGTGCCAGCAGCGTAGGACCACTAGCGGGGGGCCTCAAAAACATTCAGTACTTC. The chain couples TRBV9 to TRBJ2-4, with 12 bases aligning to TRBD2. The germline gives CDR1 SGDLS, CDR2 YYNGEE. The trim removed 0 bases at V and 3 bases at J, leaving 7 bases unmatched. This CDR3 spans 18 amino acids. Full variable domain (missing parts from reference TRBV9 and TRBJ2-4): DSGVTQTPKHLITATGQRVTLRCSPRSGDLSVYWYQQSLDQGLQFLIQYYNGEERAKGNILERFSAQQFPDLHSELNLSSLELGDSALYFCASSVGPLAGGLKNIQYFGAGTRLSVL.

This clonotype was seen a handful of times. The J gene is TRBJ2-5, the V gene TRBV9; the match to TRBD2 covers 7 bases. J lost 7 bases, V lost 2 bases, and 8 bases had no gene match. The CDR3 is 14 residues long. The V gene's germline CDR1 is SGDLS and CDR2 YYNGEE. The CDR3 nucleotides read TGTGCCAGCAGCGTGCAGCTAGGCGGGGGGACCCAGTACTTC. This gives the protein CASSVQLGGGTQYF.

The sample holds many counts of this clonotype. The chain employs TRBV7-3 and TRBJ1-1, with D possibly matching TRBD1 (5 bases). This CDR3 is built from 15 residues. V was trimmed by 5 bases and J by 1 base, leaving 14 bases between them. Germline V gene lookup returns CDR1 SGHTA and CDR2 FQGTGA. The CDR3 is CASSPSGTENTEAFF. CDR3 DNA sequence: TGTGCCAGCAGCCCGAGTGGGACGGAGAACACTGAAGCTTTCTTT.

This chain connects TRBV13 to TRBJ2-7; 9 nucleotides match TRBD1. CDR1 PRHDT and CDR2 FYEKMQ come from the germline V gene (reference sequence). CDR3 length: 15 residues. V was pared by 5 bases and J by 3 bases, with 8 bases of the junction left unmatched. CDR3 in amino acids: CASSQLRQGVYEQYF. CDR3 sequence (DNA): TGTGCCAGCAGCCAGCTCCGACAGGGGGTCTACGAGCAGTACTTC.

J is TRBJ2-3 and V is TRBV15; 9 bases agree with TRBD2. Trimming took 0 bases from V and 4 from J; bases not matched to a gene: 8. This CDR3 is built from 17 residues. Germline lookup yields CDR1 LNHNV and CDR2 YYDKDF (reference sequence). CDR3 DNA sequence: TGTGCCACCAGCAGAGATGTCCCTAGCGGGACCTCAGATACGCAGTATTTT. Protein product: CATSRDVPSGTSDTQYF.

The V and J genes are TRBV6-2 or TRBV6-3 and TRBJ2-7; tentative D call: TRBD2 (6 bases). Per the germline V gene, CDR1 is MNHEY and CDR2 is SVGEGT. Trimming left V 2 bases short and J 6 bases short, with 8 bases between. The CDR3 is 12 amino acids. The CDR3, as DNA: TGTGCCAGCAGTTACATCGGGGGCGAGCAGTACTTC. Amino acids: CASSYIGGEQYF.

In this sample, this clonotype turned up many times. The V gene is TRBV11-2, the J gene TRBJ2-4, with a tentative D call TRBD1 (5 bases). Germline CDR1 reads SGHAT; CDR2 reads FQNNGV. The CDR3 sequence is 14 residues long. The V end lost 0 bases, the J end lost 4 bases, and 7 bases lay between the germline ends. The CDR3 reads CASSLDGAKNIQYF. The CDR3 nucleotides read TGTGCCAGCAGCTTAGATGGGGCTAAAAACATTCAGTACTTC.

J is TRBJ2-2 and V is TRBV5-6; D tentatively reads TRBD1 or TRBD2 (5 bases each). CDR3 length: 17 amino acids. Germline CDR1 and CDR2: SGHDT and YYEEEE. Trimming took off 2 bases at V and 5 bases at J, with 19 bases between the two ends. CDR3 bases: TGTGCCAGCAGCTTCTTGGTGGGGACCGGGGAAACCGGGGAGCTGTTTTTT. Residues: CASSFLVGTGETGELFF.

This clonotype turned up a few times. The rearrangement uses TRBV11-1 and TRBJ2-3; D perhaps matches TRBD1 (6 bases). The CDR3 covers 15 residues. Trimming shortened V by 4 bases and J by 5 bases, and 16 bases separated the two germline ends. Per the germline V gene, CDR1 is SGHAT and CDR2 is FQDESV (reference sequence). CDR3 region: CASSYTNIRGDTQYF. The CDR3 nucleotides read TGTGCCAGCAGCTACACGAACATCAGGGGAGATACGCAGTATTTT.

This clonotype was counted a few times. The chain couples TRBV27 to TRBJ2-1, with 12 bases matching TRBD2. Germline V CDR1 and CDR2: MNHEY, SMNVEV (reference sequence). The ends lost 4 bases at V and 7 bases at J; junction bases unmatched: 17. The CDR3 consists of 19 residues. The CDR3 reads CASSSLMTSGGGLRNEQFF. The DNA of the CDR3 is TGTGCCAGCAGTTCTTTAATGACTAGCGGGGGCGGTTTGAGGAATGAGCAGTTCTTC.

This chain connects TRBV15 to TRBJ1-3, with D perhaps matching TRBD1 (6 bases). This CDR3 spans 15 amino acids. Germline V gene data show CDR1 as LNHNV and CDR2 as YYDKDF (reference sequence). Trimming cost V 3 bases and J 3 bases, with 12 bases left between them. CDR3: CATSSQGGRGNTIYF. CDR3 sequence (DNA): TGTGCCACCAGCAGCCAAGGGGGTCGTGGAAACACCATATATTTT.

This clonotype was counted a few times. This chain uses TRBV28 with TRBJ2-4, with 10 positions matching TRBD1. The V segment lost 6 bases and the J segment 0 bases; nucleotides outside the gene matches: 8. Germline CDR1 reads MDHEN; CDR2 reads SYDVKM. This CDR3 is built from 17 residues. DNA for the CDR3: TGTGCCAGCAGCAACGACAGGGGGCGACTAGCCAAAAACATTCAGTACTTC. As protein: CASSNDRGRLAKNIQYF.

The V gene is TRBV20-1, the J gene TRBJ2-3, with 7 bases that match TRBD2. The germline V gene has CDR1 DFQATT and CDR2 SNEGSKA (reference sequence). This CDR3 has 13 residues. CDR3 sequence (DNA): TGCAGCTTAGAGCGGGGCAACACAGATACGCAGTATTTT. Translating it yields CSLERGNTDTQYF.

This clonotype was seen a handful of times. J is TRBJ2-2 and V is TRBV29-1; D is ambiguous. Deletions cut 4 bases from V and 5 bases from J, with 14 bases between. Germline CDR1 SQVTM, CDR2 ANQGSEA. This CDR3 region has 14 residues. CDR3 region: CSVVDSSWTGELFF. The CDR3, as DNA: TGCAGCGTTGTGGATAGCAGTTGGACCGGGGAGCTGTTTTTT.

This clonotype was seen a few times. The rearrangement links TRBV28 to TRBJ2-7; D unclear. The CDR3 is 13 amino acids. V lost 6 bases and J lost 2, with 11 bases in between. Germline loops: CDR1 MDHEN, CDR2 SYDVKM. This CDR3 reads CASRYAKTYEQYF. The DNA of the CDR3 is TGTGCCAGCAGATACGCTAAGACCTACGAGCAGTACTTC.

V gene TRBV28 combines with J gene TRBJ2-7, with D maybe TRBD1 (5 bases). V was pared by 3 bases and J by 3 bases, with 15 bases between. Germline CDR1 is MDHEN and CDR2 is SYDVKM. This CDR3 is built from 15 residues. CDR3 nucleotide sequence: TGTGCCAGCAGTTTGAGGAGAAAGGGGAACTACGAGCAGTACTTC. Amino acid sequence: CASSLRRKGNYEQYF.

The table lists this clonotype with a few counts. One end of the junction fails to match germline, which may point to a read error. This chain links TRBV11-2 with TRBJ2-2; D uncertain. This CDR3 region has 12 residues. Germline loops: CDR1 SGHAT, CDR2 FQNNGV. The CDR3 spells CASSFSGSRPVF. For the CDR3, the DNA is TGTGCCAGCAGCTTTTCGGGCTCCCGCCCTGTTTTT.

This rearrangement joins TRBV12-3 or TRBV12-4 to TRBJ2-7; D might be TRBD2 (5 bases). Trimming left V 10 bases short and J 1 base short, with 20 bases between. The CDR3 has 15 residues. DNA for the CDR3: TGTGCCACCAGGAGACAATCGGGGTCGTCCTACGAGCAGTACTTC. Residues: CATRRQSGSSYEQYF.

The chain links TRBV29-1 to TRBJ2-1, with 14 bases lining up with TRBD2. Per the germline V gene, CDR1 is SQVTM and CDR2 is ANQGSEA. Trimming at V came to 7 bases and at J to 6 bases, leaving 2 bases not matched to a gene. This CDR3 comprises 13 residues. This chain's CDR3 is CSAGTSGSNEQFF. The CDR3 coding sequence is TGCAGCGCTGGGACTAGCGGGAGCAATGAGCAGTTCTTC.

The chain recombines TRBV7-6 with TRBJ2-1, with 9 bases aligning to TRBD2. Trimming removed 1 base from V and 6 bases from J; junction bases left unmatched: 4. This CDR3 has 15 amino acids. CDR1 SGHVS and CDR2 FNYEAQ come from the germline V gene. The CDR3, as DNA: TGTGCCAGCAGCTTAGTGCTAGCGGGATCCAATGAGCAGTTCTTC. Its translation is CASSLVLAGSNEQFF.